These 29 T cell receptor beta chains originate from one sample sequenced in a study of regulatory T cells in long-lasting Graves disease. As for time point: newly diagnosed GD, antithyroid drugs for less than 3 months. RNA isolated from PBMCs was used to make the TCR library. The authors built TCR beta libraries using iRepertoire HTBI primers and Arm-PCR of CDR3 regions. MiXCR, applied by TCRdb to the multiplex PCR reads, yields one record per CDR3 protein. Counted here are approximately 470,000 distinct CDR3 sequences, about 17% occurring once; the ten biggest clones make up over 9%. These same data were also listed under a study on T cells in Graves' hyperthyroidism and ophthalmopathy.

Sequenced material: peripheral blood mononuclear cells (PBMCs), taken at new diagnosis, from a patient treated with antithyroid drugs. Source of these receptors: a man in his forties or fifties with Graves disease.

This clonotype was counted at least ten times. CDR3 coding DNA: TGTGCCAGCAGCTCGAACAGTTACACTGAAGCTTTCTTT. Protein: CASSSNSYTEAFF. V and J are TRBV7-9 and TRBJ1-1; the D is unclear. The CDR3 extends over 13 amino acids. V shed 4 bases and J shed 3 bases, with 9 bases lying between them. Germline CDR1 reads SEHNR; CDR2 reads FQNEAQ (reference sequence).

This rearrangement joins TRBV5-1 to TRBJ1-1; D possibly corresponds to TRBD1 (5 bases). The V gene's germline CDR1 is SGHRS and CDR2 YFSETQ. The V gene lost 4 bases and the J gene lost 4 bases, with 23 bases spanning the gap. The length of the CDR3 is 17 residues. This CDR3 is CASSQPTSGVGGTEAFF. The CDR3 DNA reads TGCGCCAGCAGCCAACCTACCTCGGGGGTCGGGGGCACTGAAGCTTTCTTT. The full variable domain, its missing parts supplied by reference TRBV5-1 and TRBJ1-1, is KAGVTQTPRYLIKTRGQQVTLSCSPISGHRSVSWYQQTPGQGLQFLFEYFSETQRNKGNFPGRFSGRQFSNSRSEMNVSTLELGDSALYLCASSQPTSGVGGTEAFFGQGTRLTVV.

This clonotype was counted a few times. The chain combines TRBV7-9 with TRBJ2-5; TRBD1 agrees at 7 bases. The junction had 11 bases not matched to a gene; V was cut back by 5 bases and J by 5 bases. CDR1 and CDR2 (germline): SEHNR, FQNEAQ (reference sequence). The CDR3 is 15 amino acids. CDR3 sequence reads: CASSTRQGFGETQYF. The CDR3, as DNA: TGTGCCAGCAGCACCAGACAGGGTTTTGGTGAGACCCAGTACTTC. Full variable domain (rest looked up from reference TRBV7-9 and TRBJ2-5): DTGVSQNPRHKITKRGQNVTFRCDPISEHNRLYWYRQTLGQGPEFLTYFQNEAQLEKSRLLSDRFSAERPKGSFSTLEIQRTEQGDSAMYLCASSTRQGFGETQYFGPGTRLLVL.

This chain connects TRBV19 to TRBJ2-7; 9 bases fit TRBD1. The trim removed 1 base at V and 0 bases at J, leaving 4 bases unmatched. Germline loops: CDR1 LNHDA, CDR2 SQIVND (reference sequence). CDR3 size: 16 residues. The CDR3, as DNA: TGTGCCAGTAGTATAGGGGGGACAGGGAGCTCCTACGAGCAGTACTTC. Amino acid sequence: CASSIGGTGSSYEQYF.

This clonotype was seen repeatedly, ten times or more. This chain connects TRBV10-3 to TRBJ1-1, with TRBD1 matching 7 bases. CDR1 and CDR2 (germline): ENHRY, SYGVKD. The CDR3 consists of 11 residues. V trimming: 6 bases; J trimming: 8 bases; junction bases outside the gene matches: 3. The chain's CDR3 is CAIREDREAFF. Here the CDR3 DNA reads TGTGCCATCAGGGAGGACAGGGAAGCTTTCTTT.

This clonotype was seen a few times. Relative to the germline gene, one junction end is altered; a read error may explain this. This sequence joins TRBV5-1 and TRBJ1-3, with no clear D. The CDR3 contains 13 residues. Germline V CDR1 and CDR2: SGHRS, YFSETQ. CDR3 sequence: CASSQSSGDTIYF. CDR3 in DNA: TGCGCCAGCAGCCAAAGCTCTGGAGACACCATATATTTT.

Regarding this clonotype: The conserved closing phenylalanine or tryptophan is absent in this CDR3, likely reflecting a read error. The V and J genes are TRBV20-1 and TRBJ2-3; the D is unclear. This CDR3 is built from 15 residues. Germline V gene sequence: CDR1 DFQATT, CDR2 SNEGSKA (reference sequence). Deletions cut 5 bases from V and 1 base from J, with 16 bases between. As DNA, the CDR3 is TGCAGTGCTCCAAATCGGCAGGAAGGCACAGATACGCAGTATCTT. As protein: CSAPNRQEGTDTQYL.

This clonotype appeared many times. The chain uses TRBV18 and TRBJ2-7; TRBD1 agrees at 7 bases. CDR3 length equals 14 residues. Germline assignment: CDR1 KGHSH and CDR2 LQKENI. Trimming at V came to 3 bases and at J to 4 bases, leaving 6 bases not matched to a gene. The CDR3 reads CASSPGGQPYEQYF. In DNA, the CDR3 is TGTGCCAGCTCACCTGGGGGACAGCCGTACGAGCAGTACTTC.

This clonotype was detected only a few times. The rearrangement links TRBV28 to TRBJ1-3, with no clear D. This CDR3 spans 17 amino acids. CDR1 and CDR2 (germline): MDHEN, SYDVKM. V shed 0 bases and J shed 0 bases, with 12 bases lying between them. The CDR3 nucleotides read TGTGCCAGCAGTTTATGGAGTCCGAGGCTCTCTGGAAACACCATATATTTT. Translating gives CASSLWSPRLSGNTIYF.

Comment on this clonotype: No conserved phenylalanine or tryptophan ends this CDR3, so it is likely a read error. The gene calls are TRBV6-9 and TRBJ2-7; D unclear. This CDR3 has 13 amino acids. The germline V gene has CDR1 MNHGY and CDR2 SVAAGI. V dropped 3 bases and J dropped 5 bases, with 11 bases sitting between them. Here the CDR3 DNA reads TGTGCCAGCAGTTACGAGGCAGGTGACGAGCAGTACCTC. Protein: CASSYEAGDEQYL.

A remark on this clonotype: This may be a read error: a much more frequent sequence differs by one nucleotide. CDR3 in amino acids: CASSHSPGTVAGTRSSYNEQFF. The CDR3 coding sequence is TGTGCCAGCAGTCACTCGCCAGGGACAGTGGCCGGCACGCGGAGCTCCTACAATGAGCAGTTCTTC. The rearrangement uses TRBV6-5 and TRBJ2-1; 7 bases are shared with TRBD1. The CDR3 extends over 22 amino acids. Germline V gene sequence: CDR1 MNHEY, CDR2 SVGAGI.

This clonotype was observed at least ten times. Germline and junction disagree at one end, which may indicate a read error. The V gene is TRBV5-1, the J gene TRBJ2-3; no clear D gene. This CDR3 comprises 12 residues. CDR1 SGHRS and CDR2 YFSETQ come from the germline V gene. CDR3 nucleotides: TGTGCCAGCAGCGTAGAGATAGATACGCAGTATTTT. Protein sequence: CASSVEIDTQYF.

This clonotype has ten or more counts. This chain uses TRBV28 with TRBJ2-5; 15 bases are a match to TRBD2. V was pared by 7 bases and J by 4 bases, with 7 bases of the junction left unmatched. There are 16 residues in the CDR3. Germline CDR1 reads MDHEN; CDR2 reads SYDVKM. As DNA, the CDR3 is TGTGCCAGCAATACCGGACTAGCGGGAGGGCCAGAGACCCAGTACTTC. Amino acid sequence: CASNTGLAGGPETQYF.

This clonotype was seen many times. The chain links TRBV28 to TRBJ1-1, with D uncertain. Trimming took 7 bases from V and 0 from J, leaving 12 bases between them. Germline-derived CDR1 and CDR2 are MDHEN and SYDVKM. The CDR3 has 14 residues. CDR3 DNA: TGTGCCAGCACCCTAACCCGGGTGAACACTGAAGCTTTCTTT. Its protein is CASTLTRVNTEAFF.

With respect to this clonotype: It may be a read error: a sequence one base away is much more abundant. The chain recombines TRBV6-1 with TRBJ1-1; D is uncertain. The germline V gene has CDR1 MNHNS and CDR2 SASEGT. There are 14 residues in the CDR3. V was pared by 8 bases and J by 8 bases, with 21 bases between. The CDR3 DNA reads as TGTGCCAGCGGCCCGGGTCAGCCGCTAAGGGAAGCTTTCTTT. Translating it yields CASGPGQPLREAFF.

Concerning this clonotype: A read error may explain this, as a much larger clone is one base away. The gene calls are TRBV12-3 or TRBV12-4 and TRBJ2-7; D might be TRBD1 (6 bases). V dropped 7 bases and J dropped 0 bases, with 19 bases sitting between them. CDR3 length: 16 residues. The CDR3 sequence: CASTPQNRDISYEQYF. The CDR3 DNA follows: TGTGCCAGCACCCCCCAGAACCGGGACATCTCCTACGAGCAGTACTTC.

This clonotype was seen many times. The V and J genes are TRBV20-1 and TRBJ2-3; 9 bases align to TRBD1. This CDR3 is 14 amino acids long. J was trimmed by 1 base and V by 3 bases; bases with no gene match: 2. Germline assignment: CDR1 DFQATT and CDR2 SNEGSKA (reference sequence). The CDR3 loop reads CSASRDRGTDTQYF. DNA of the CDR3: TGCAGTGCTAGCCGGGACAGGGGCACAGATACGCAGTATTTT.

This clonotype was detected many times. The V gene is TRBV20-1, the J gene TRBJ2-7; TRBD2 is a possible D gene (6 bases). Matching the DNA end better, TRBJ2-4 makes the J call doubtful. Germline V gene lookup returns CDR1 DFQATT and CDR2 SNEGSKA (reference sequence). The CDR3 covers 12 residues. The CDR3 DNA reads TGCAGTGCTTCCCCCGGGACTCCCATTCAGTACTTC. Translated, it gives CSASPGTPIQYF.

There are a few counts of this clonotype. The gene calls are TRBV14 and TRBJ2-5, with unresolved D. There are 15 residues in the CDR3. Germline values: CDR1 SGHDN, CDR2 FVKESK. With 1 base removed from V and 6 bases from J, the gap between germline ends came to 15 bases. This CDR3 is CASSQVAGAKKTQYF. CDR3 sequence (DNA): TGTGCCAGCAGCCAAGTGGCAGGCGCGAAGAAGACCCAGTACTTC.

This clonotype was seen ten or more times. This rearrangement joins TRBV3-1 to TRBJ1-2; D perhaps matches TRBD1 (5 bases). Trimming shortened V by 5 bases and J by 5 bases, and 18 bases separated the two germline ends. The CDR3 length is 15 residues. The V gene's germline CDR1 is LGHDT and CDR2 YNNKEL (reference sequence). The CDR3 sequence is CASSNRDRSQYGYTF. The CDR3 DNA reads as TGTGCCAGCAGCAACCGGGACCGTAGTCAGTATGGCTACACCTTC.

This chain joins TRBV29-1 and TRBJ1-1; no definite D call. V was cut by 3 bases and J by 0 bases, with 8 bases left in between. Germline-derived CDR1 and CDR2 are SQVTM and ANQGSEA. This CDR3 spans 13 amino acids. The CDR3 DNA reads TGCAGCGTTGAGGAGGTTTTGAACACTGAAGCTTTCTTT. It yields the protein CSVEEVLNTEAFF.

The chain uses TRBV4-1 and TRBJ2-3; 7 bases are a match to TRBD2. The CDR3 has 19 residues. J lost 2 bases, V lost 0 bases, and 14 bases had no gene match. Per the germline V gene, CDR1 is MGHRA and CDR2 is YSYEKL. CDR3 sequence (DNA): TGCGCCAGCAGCCAAGATGGGTGGGGCGGGAGAGACGACACAGATACGCAGTATTTT. This codes for CASSQDGWGGRDDTDTQYF.

This chain connects TRBV20-1 to TRBJ2-1; 9 bases map to TRBD2. The J call is doubtful: the DNA matches TRBJ2-3 better. CDR1 and CDR2 (germline): DFQATT, SNEGSKA (reference sequence). The CDR3 has 15 amino acids. CDR3: CSARALAGSTDTQYF. The CDR3 nucleotides are TGCAGTGCTAGGGCCCTAGCGGGAAGCACAGATACGCAGTATTTT.

At least ten counts were recorded for this clonotype. The chain employs TRBV2 and TRBJ1-1; 7 nucleotides match TRBD1. In germline, CDR1 is SNHLY, CDR2 FYNNEI. CDR3 length: 14 residues. V trimming: 4 bases; J trimming: 1 base; junction bases outside the gene matches: 3. The CDR3 sequence is CASSVQGRNTEAFF. In DNA form, the CDR3 reads TGTGCCAGCAGTGTACAGGGGAGGAACACTGAAGCTTTCTTT.

The chain uses TRBV20-1 and TRBJ2-1, with 9 bases aligning to TRBD1. The J call may be in error: the DNA end matches TRBJ2-5 better. The CDR3 length is 18 residues. Germline CDR1 and CDR2: DFQATT and SNEGSKA (reference sequence). The CDR3 DNA reads TGCAGTGCTAGAGACCCCACTGACCTATGGACAGGGGAAGAGACCCAGTACTTC. Protein product: CSARDPTDLWTGEETQYF.

This clonotype has at least ten counts. This chain connects TRBV28 to TRBJ1-4; 7 nucleotides line up with TRBD1. V was clipped by 4 bases and J by 4 bases; unmatched bases: 9. The CDR3 loop spans 16 amino acids. The V gene's germline CDR1 is MDHEN and CDR2 SYDVKM. The CDR3 sequence: CASSYAAGQINEKLFF. The CDR3 DNA is TGTGCCAGCAGTTACGCGGCGGGACAGATTAATGAAAAACTGTTTTTT.

The genes are TRBV7-3 and TRBJ1-4; D gene unclear. The CDR3 covers 13 residues. Germline values: CDR1 SGHTA, CDR2 FQGTGA. V was trimmed by 2 bases and J by 5 bases, leaving 6 bases between them. The CDR3 is CASSLASNEKLFF. CDR3 sequence (DNA): TGTGCCAGCAGCTTAGCCTCCAATGAAAAACTGTTTTTT. The entire variable domain, with the rest obtained from reference TRBV7-3 and TRBJ1-4, is as follows: GAGVSQTPSNKVTEKGKYVELRCDPISGHTALYWYRQSLGQGPEFLIYFQGTGAADDSGLPNDRFFAVRPEGSVSTLKIQRTERGDSAVYLCASSLASNEKLFFGSGTQLSVL.

This clonotype was seen repeatedly, ten times or more. CDR3 in amino acids: CASSRTYTYEQYF. CDR3 DNA sequence: TGTGCCAGCAGCAGGACTTATACCTACGAGCAGTACTTC. V and J are TRBV7-2 and TRBJ2-7, with D maybe TRBD2 (5 bases). Germline CDR1 SGHTA, CDR2 FQGNSA. Trimming took 5 bases from V and 2 from J, leaving 10 bases between them. There are 13 residues in the CDR3. Full variable domain (missing parts from reference TRBV7-2 and TRBJ2-7): GAGVSQSPSNKVTEKGKDVELRCDPISGHTALYWYRQSLGQGLEFLIYFQGNSAPDKSGLPSDRFSAERTGGSVSTLTIQRTQQEDSAVYLCASSRTYTYEQYFGPGTRLTVT.

This clonotype was detected many times. This rearrangement joins TRBV20-1 to TRBJ2-7; 11 nucleotides align to TRBD1. The CDR3 contains 13 residues. Germline V lookup: CDR1 DFQATT, CDR2 SNEGSKA (reference sequence). The V gene end was trimmed by 6 bases and the J gene end by 3 bases; junction bases not matched to a gene: 4. The CDR3 protein is CSAGTGGNYEQYF. In DNA form, the CDR3 reads TGCAGTGCCGGGACAGGGGGAAACTACGAGCAGTACTTC.